These 11 T cell receptor beta chains were sequenced from one sample in a study of graft-versus-host responses after intestinal transplantation (dated by TCRdb to the early 2020s). Antigens of these TCRs are unknown. What the time point label conveys for this sample: cells obtained before transplantation from donor or recipient. Libraries came from the immunoSEQ multiplex PCR assay. This is the immuneACCESS table as TCRdb keeps it, with only in-frame sequences that have V and J called. A part of the clones is gone; compared with another copy, unresolved V genes explain less than half, and the rest is unexplained. For this sample the table gives about 85,000 clones, of which around 83% were detected only once. The ten largest clones capture 15% to 20% of the sample. The source was unstimulated CD8+ T cells sorted from spleen or lymph node cells, collected before intestinal transplant. The receptor source for this set is a human donor who received an intestinal transplant.

This chain joins TRBV6-5 and TRBJ2-5, with a possible D match to TRBD1 (6 bases). The germline V and J ends were trimmed by 0 bases and 7 bases, with 9 bases remaining between them. This CDR3 region has 13 residues. CDR1 and CDR2 from the germline V gene are MNHEY and SVGAGI. For the CDR3, the DNA is TGTGCCAGCAGTTACTCGGGGGCCGGGACCCAGTACTTC. As protein: CASSYSGAGTQYF.

The chain couples TRBV10-1 to TRBJ2-1; 9 bases match TRBD1. J lost 12 bases, V lost 6 bases, and 15 bases had no gene match. Germline CDR1 reads WNHNN; CDR2 reads SYGVQD (reference sequence). The CDR3 extends over 15 amino acids. The CDR3 DNA reads as TGCGCCAGCAGCTCTAAACGGGGACAGGGACTTTTGCAGTTCTTC. It is translated as CASSSKRGQGLLQFF.

V is TRBV5-1 and J is TRBJ2-7; 9 bases fit TRBD1. Trimming cost V 4 bases and J 4 bases; bases outside gene matches: 3. Looked up from germline, CDR1 is SGHRS and CDR2 is YFSETQ. The CDR3 runs 13 residues. This CDR3 is CASSGGQGYEQYF. The CDR3 nucleotides are TGCGCCAGCAGCGGCGGACAGGGGTACGAGCAGTACTTC.

The V gene is TRBV2, the J gene TRBJ2-2, with D hard to call. Trimming removed 4 bases from V and 2 bases from J, with 11 bases in between. CDR1 and CDR2 from the germline V gene are SNHLY and FYNNEI. The CDR3 is 15 residues long. The chain's CDR3 is CASSVLALNTGELFF. CDR3 in DNA: TGTGCCAGCAGTGTTCTTGCCTTAAACACCGGGGAGCTGTTTTTT.

Only one count was recorded for this clone. V is TRBV29-1 and J is TRBJ1-6, with a possible D match to TRBD1 (6 bases). The CDR3 spans 13 residues. The V gene's germline CDR1 is SQVTM and CDR2 ANQGSEA. V was pared by 6 bases and J by 5 bases, with 11 bases between. CDR3 region: CSVGAGDNSPLHF. Here the CDR3 DNA reads TGCAGCGTGGGGGCAGGGGATAATTCACCCCTCCACTTT.

The chain joins TRBV6-6 to TRBJ2-5, with D unresolved. V lost 5 bases and J 5 bases, leaving 12 bases between the germline ends. The CDR3 totals 13 residues. Germline CDR1 is MNHNY and CDR2 is SVGAGI (reference sequence). In DNA, the CDR3 is TGTGCCAGCAGTCCAGACACCGCGGAGACCCAGTACTTC. Its translation: CASSPDTAETQYF.

This clone has more than one count but fewer than ten. The gene calls are TRBV10-3 and TRBJ1-3; D gene unclear. V was shortened by 4 bases and J by 8 bases, with 18 bases between the two germline ends. CDR1 is ENHRY, CDR2 SYGVKD, per germline. The CDR3 has 15 amino acids. The CDR3, as DNA: TGTGCCATCAGTGGCCCGCCCGTGGGTGAAGACACCATATATTTT. It specifies CAISGPPVGEDTIYF.

The V call is TRBV28, the J call TRBJ1-2; D is undetermined. Germline V gene sequence: CDR1 MDHEN, CDR2 SYDVKM. The V and J ends lost 4 bases and 0 bases respectively, with 15 bases between them. The CDR3 contains 16 residues. This CDR3 is CASSWTHHGANYGYTF. The DNA for the CDR3 is TGTGCCAGCAGTTGGACGCACCACGGTGCTAACTATGGCTACACCTTC.

The chain recombines TRBV15 with TRBJ2-1; D may be TRBD2 (6 bases). V shed 1 base and J shed 2 bases, with 12 bases lying between them. Germline CDR1 reads LNHNV; CDR2 reads YYDKDF (reference sequence). The CDR3 has 16 amino acids. The CDR3 is CATSRGREYAYNEQFF. DNA for the CDR3: TGTGCCACCAGCAGAGGACGGGAGTACGCCTACAATGAGCAGTTCTTC.

This sequence joins TRBV6-6 and TRBJ2-1, with 7 bases identical to TRBD1. The germline V gene has CDR1 MNHNY and CDR2 SVGAGI (reference sequence). The CDR3 sequence is 12 residues long. J gave up 9 bases and V 5 bases, and 4 bases lay outside the gene matches. The CDR3 here is CASSRQGPEQFF. The CDR3 coding sequence is TGTGCCAGCAGTCGACAGGGCCCTGAGCAGTTCTTC.

The chain combines TRBV7-7 with TRBJ2-5; D may correspond to TRBD1 or TRBD2 (6 bases each). Trimming pared 1 base from V and 5 bases from J, leaving 14 bases between. CDR1 is SSHAT, CDR2 FNYEAQ, per germline (reference sequence). The CDR3 covers 15 residues. The CDR3 DNA reads as TGTGCCAGCAGCTTAGGCCCGGGGGCCTGGGAGACCCAGTACTTC. This gives the protein CASSLGPGAWETQYF.